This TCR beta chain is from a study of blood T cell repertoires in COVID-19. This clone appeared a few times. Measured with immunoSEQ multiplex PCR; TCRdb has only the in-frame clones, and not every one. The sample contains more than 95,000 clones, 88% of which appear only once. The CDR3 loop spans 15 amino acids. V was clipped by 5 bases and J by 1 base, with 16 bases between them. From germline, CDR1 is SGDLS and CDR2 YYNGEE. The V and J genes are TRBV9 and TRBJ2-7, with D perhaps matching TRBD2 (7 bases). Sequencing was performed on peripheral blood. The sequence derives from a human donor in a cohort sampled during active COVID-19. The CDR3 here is CASSRLGGQSYEQYF. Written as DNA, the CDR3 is TGTGCCAGCAGTCGATTGGGGGGGCAGTCCTACGAGCAGTACTTC.